This record covers a single T cell receptor (beta chain). Antigen: not known. Trimming removed 8 bases from V and 3 bases from J, with 16 bases in between. The CDR3 extends over 14 amino acids. The germline gives CDR1 SNHLY, CDR2 FYNNEI. The template used for profiling TCR beta VDJ and CDR3 was genomic DNA. One entry per CDR3 protein results from TCRdb running MiXCR on the reads. The sample includes 190,000 or so distinct CDR3 sequences, approximately 48% seen only once; the top ten take under 2%. The data originate from a study of CD8+CD57+ T cells in acquired aplastic anemia. Study summary: The sorted CD4+ and CD8+ cells yielded an average around 3.4 ug of DNA.

Study-level points and caveats: Between patients and controls, some 31 CD8+ CDR3 sequences were found in common.

Flow cytometry had shown expanded CD8+CD57+ cells in the patients chosen for sequencing. Severe acquired aplastic anemia was present in every patient. The specimen sequenced was sorted CD4+, CD8+, or CD8+CD57+ T cells (not recorded which) from PBMCs. This TCR was recovered from a human donor with aplastic anemia. The chain recombines TRBV2 with TRBJ1-1; D is perhaps TRBD1 (6 bases). This chain's CDR3 is CASHQRGAHTEAFF. In DNA form, the CDR3 reads TGTGCCAGCCACCAAAGGGGGGCTCACACTGAAGCTTTCTTT.